The source of this T cell receptor (beta chain) is a study of tissue T cells after allogeneic stem cell transplantation. Study outcomes and limitations: Tissue-detected TCR repertoire was only partly captured by blood and spleen T cells.

Remarks on this clone: What it binds is unknown. Gene names follow the mouse nomenclature. Coverage ceases 1 residue before the CDR3 finishes, and the germline J gene fills in the end.

Repertoires were generated with immunoSEQ multiplex PCR, while TCRdb's copy carries only in-frame clones and drops some. This table has more than 1,500 clones, around 55% appearing once. Time point here: mouse harvest day 7 after allogeneic transplant. Tail vein injection delivered 10^7 T-cell-depleted bone marrow cells and 10^6 splenic CD5+ T cells. Mice had MHC-mismatched B6 into BALB/c GVHD, sampled day 7 or 14. This CDR3 has 15 amino acids. Germline CDR1 and CDR2: MSHET and SYDVDS. V was clipped by 5 bases and J by 1 base; unmatched bases: 5. The specimen sequenced was spleen. The TCR comes from a female BALB/c mouse given C57BL/6 T cells with graft-versus-host disease after an allogeneic hematopoietic cell transplant. The chain has TRBV29 and TRBJ1-2, with 9 bases lining up with TRBD1. CDR3 DNA, as far as it was read: TGTGCTAGCAGTACTCGGACAGGGGAAAACTCCGACTACACC. It encodes CASSTRTGENSDYT. The whole CDR3 protein is CASSTRTGENSDYTF. Together with reference TRBV29 and TRBJ1-2, the CDR3 gives the full variable domain: DMKVTQMPRYLIKRMGENVLLECGQDMSHETMYWYRQDPGLGLQLIYISYDVDSNSEGDIPKGYRVSRKKREHFSLILDSAKTNQTSVYFCASSTRTGENSDYTFGSGTRLLVI.